One TCR beta chain is described in this entry. The antigen is undetermined. Trimming cost V 4 bases and J 1 base, with 10 bases left between them. This CDR3 is 14 amino acids long. In germline, CDR1 is KGHSH, CDR2 LQKENI. Treatment: roughly 18 received Ad26.COV2.S at low or high dose, single or two shots; several received placebo; per-sample allocation not given. Day 63 after the first injection of vaccine or placebo was the sampling time. This sample is part of a study of Ad26.COV2.S vaccination and SARS-CoV-2 variants. The study's findings and limits: The study found higher spike-specific TCR breadth in vaccine than placebo recipients.

Libraries were prepared by immunoSEQ multiplex PCR; TCRdb keeps only in-frame clonotypes and omits some of them. The table has roughly 320,000 clones, 70% to 90% seen once. The rearrangement links TRBV18 to TRBJ1-1; TRBD1 is a possible D gene (6 bases). This TCR derives from a person between 18 and 60 years old who received the Ad26.COV2.S COVID-19 vaccine or a placebo. Material: peripheral blood, obtained in a trial of Ad26.COV2.S vaccine versus placebo. The CDR3 DNA reads TGTGCCAGCTCACGCGGGGGGCCGAACACTGAAGCTTTCTTT. Its translation is CASSRGGPNTEAFF.